These 12 T cell receptor beta chains came from one sample sequenced in a study of blood T cells in healthy people across ages. Using a J-beta primer mix together with a sample-barcoded 5' primer, a second PCR was run for roughly 6 to 12 cycles. TCRdb re-called the 5' RACE reads with MiXCR, one entry per CDR3 protein. The table has fewer than 1.5 million distinct CDR3 sequences, about 40% seen once; the top ten hold less than 8%. The sample consisted of blood. All receptors derive from a woman aged 18-35 years in good health.

The chain couples TRBV28 to TRBJ1-5; D unclear. Trimming shortened V by 2 bases and J by 0 bases, and 8 bases separated the two germline ends. The CDR3 is 15 amino acids. The V gene's germline CDR1 is MDHEN and CDR2 SYDVKM. This CDR3 is CASSLMGYSNQPQHF. Written as DNA, the CDR3 is TGTGCCAGCAGTTTAATGGGTTATAGCAATCAGCCCCAGCATTTT.

This clonotype was seen a handful of times. The chain employs TRBV20-1 and TRBJ2-6; D is ambiguous. The CDR3 is 14 residues long. The V end was cut by 3 bases, the J end by 1 base, with 7 bases between. Germline CDR1 is DFQATT and CDR2 is SNEGSKA (reference sequence). CDR3 in amino acids: CSASKQSGANVLTF. As DNA, the CDR3 is TGCAGTGCTAGTAAACAGTCTGGGGCCAACGTCCTGACTTTC.

This clonotype was seen a single time. The chain carries TRBV14 and TRBJ2-5, with D perhaps being TRBD1 or TRBD2 (5 bases each). The CDR3 spans 14 residues. Trimming took 4 bases from V and 3 from J, leaving 12 bases between them. From germline, CDR1 is SGHDN and CDR2 FVKESK. The CDR3 reads CASSLEWGKETQYF. Written as DNA, the CDR3 is TGTGCCAGCAGCCTGGAGTGGGGGAAAGAGACCCAGTACTTC.

The chain recombines TRBV7-2 with TRBJ1-2; maybe TRBD1 (5 bases). The CDR3 totals 13 residues. Deletions cut 3 bases from V and 8 bases from J, with 13 bases between. Germline V gives CDR1 SGHTA, CDR2 FQGNSA. The CDR3 nucleotides read TGTGCCAGCAGCTTGAGTTCTAGGGACGGCTACACCTTC. Protein: CASSLSSRDGYTF.

This clonotype has at least ten counts. This sequence joins TRBV12-3 or TRBV12-4 and TRBJ1-1; TRBD1 matches at 8 bases. The CDR3 contains 13 residues. V dropped 3 bases and J dropped 3; count of bases not matched to a gene: 0. CDR3 bases: TGTGCCAGCAGTTTGGACAGGGACACTGAAGCTTTCTTT. Translating gives CASSLDRDTEAFF.

The gene calls are TRBV3-1 and TRBJ2-7, with TRBD1 identical over 7 bases. The germline V gene has CDR1 LGHDT and CDR2 YNNKEL (reference sequence). This CDR3 has 16 residues. V lost 1 base to trimming and J lost 6 bases; unmatched junction nucleotides: 12. The chain's CDR3 is CASSQAYRGSYCEQYF. DNA of the CDR3: TGTGCCAGCAGCCAAGCCTACAGGGGATCCTACTGCGAGCAGTACTTC.

At least ten counts were recorded for this clonotype. The genes are TRBV27 and TRBJ1-2, with D possibly matching TRBD1 (5 bases). The CDR3 runs 13 residues. The V end lost 5 bases, the J end lost 1 base, and 8 bases lay between the germline ends. Germline CDR1 reads MNHEY; CDR2 reads SMNVEV (reference sequence). The CDR3 sequence is CASSVDSNYGYTF. The CDR3 DNA reads TGTGCCAGCAGTGTAGACAGTAACTATGGCTACACCTTC.

The V and J genes are TRBV27 and TRBJ1-2; 7 nucleotides align to TRBD1. Per germline, CDR1 MNHEY and CDR2 SMNVEV (reference sequence). V gave up 5 bases and J gave up 7 bases; unmatched junction bases: 10. The CDR3 is 14 amino acids. CDR3 DNA sequence: TGTGCCAGCAGTCCCCAGACAGGGCGAGGTGGCTACACCTTC. Its protein is CASSPQTGRGGYTF.

The chain is built from TRBV11-2 and TRBJ2-7; D gene uncertain. Germline loops: CDR1 SGHAT, CDR2 FQNNGV. V lost 5 bases and J lost 2, with 19 bases in between. The CDR3 has 16 amino acids. CDR3 in DNA: TGTGCCAGCAGCATGGGTCAGGCAGAATTCACCTACGAGCAGTACTTC. The encoded protein is CASSMGQAEFTYEQYF.

CDR3 region: CASSLGLGGANEQFF. The DNA for the CDR3 is TGTGCCAGCAGTTTGGGCTTGGGGGGGGCTAATGAGCAGTTCTTC. The rearrangement joins TRBV27 to TRBJ2-1; possibly TRBD2 for D (7 bases). V shed 3 bases and J shed 7 bases, with 16 bases lying between them. The CDR3 is made up of 15 amino acids. Per germline, CDR1 MNHEY and CDR2 SMNVEV (reference sequence).

The rearrangement uses TRBV20-1 and TRBJ2-1; 7 bases line up with TRBD2. Germline V CDR1 and CDR2: DFQATT, SNEGSKA (reference sequence). The length of the CDR3 is 16 residues. V lost 5 bases and J lost 4; bases outside the gene matches: 14. CDR3: CSAPGRGRGSYNEQFF. The CDR3 DNA reads as TGCAGTGCTCCGGGGAGAGGGCGGGGGAGTTACAATGAGCAGTTCTTC.

This chain connects TRBV3-1 to TRBJ2-1; D gene ambiguous. V dropped 8 bases and J dropped 9 bases, with 11 bases sitting between them. The germline gives CDR1 LGHDT, CDR2 YNNKEL (reference sequence). This CDR3 comprises 11 residues. CDR3 coding DNA: TGTGCCAGCTCCCATGGGATTGAGCAGTTCTTC. This codes for CASSHGIEQFF.